The rows below give T cell receptor beta chains drawn from one sample of a study of blood T cell repertoires in COVID-19. The assay was immunoSEQ multiplex PCR, and TCRdb's table has in-frame clones only and misses some. The sample shows about 110,000 clones, about 88% of them seen only once. The sample was peripheral blood. These TCRs come from a woman aged 45-60 years with acute or convalescent COVID-19. The CDR3 runs from the conserved cysteine through the conserved F or W. The D gene is left open where the match is weak. Only part of the rows carry a size: once, few, many, or a class if the clone is expanded.

j_call clone_size v_call d_call cdr3_aa cdr3_nt
TRBJ1-2 - TRBV12-3/TRBV12-4 - CASRPDAGGYTF TGTGCCAGCAGGCCTGATGCGGGGGGCTACACCTTC
TRBJ2-1 - TRBV7-2 TRBD2 CASSLVTTSGKNEQFF TGTGCCAGCAGCTTAGTAACGACTAGCGGGAAAAATGAGCAGTTCTTC
TRBJ1-2 once TRBV9 TRBD1 CASVRGTGMTYGYTF TGTGCCAGCGTCCGGGGGACAGGGATGACCTATGGCTACACCTTC
TRBJ1-1 - TRBV2 - CASSDLRGQEGRDTEAFF TGTGCCAGCAGTGACCTACGAGGGCAGGAGGGACGCGACACTGAAGCTTTCTTT
TRBJ2-3 - TRBV10-3 TRBD2 CAISGPSGRVVMGTQYF TGTGCCATCAGCGGACCTAGCGGGAGAGTTGTTATGGGTACGCAGTATTTT
TRBJ1-2 - TRBV12-3/TRBV12-4 - CASSLTGPYGYTF TGTGCCAGCAGTTTAACAGGGCCTTATGGCTACACCTTC
TRBJ1-1 once TRBV21-1 - CASSELQNCDRVGMNTEAFF TGTGCCAGCAGCGAATTGCAAAACTGCGACAGGGTGGGCATGAACACTGAAGCTTTCTTT
TRBJ2-3 - TRBV12-3/TRBV12-4 TRBD2 CASSPRGADTQYF TGTGCCAGCAGCCCTCGGGGGGCAGATACGCAGTATTTT
TRBJ1-6 - TRBV6-5 - CASSYEGVAHNSPLHF TGTGCCAGCAGTTACGAGGGGGTCGCACATAATTCACCCCTCCACTTT
TRBJ2-6 once TRBV7-9 - CASSSTVVFGANVLTF TGTGCCAGCAGCTCGACAGTAGTGTTCGGGGCCAACGTCCTGACTTTC
TRBJ1-1 once TRBV5-1 - CASGGDSMNTEAFF TGCGCCAGCGGAGGGGATTCCATGAACACTGAAGCTTTCTTT
TRBJ2-2 - TRBV18 TRBD1 CASSSGQHTGELFF TGTGCCAGCTCTTCGGGACAGCACACCGGGGAGCTGTTTTTT
TRBJ2-7 - TRBV5-1 TRBD2 CASSLAEREAGYEQYF TGCGCCAGCAGCCTCGCTGAGCGGGAGGCCGGGTACGAGCAGTACTTC
TRBJ2-6 once TRBV19 - CASSIRGWPGANVLTF TGTGCCAGTAGTATCAGAGGGTGGCCTGGGGCCAACGTCCTGACTTTC
TRBJ1-5 - TRBV19 TRBD1 CASRQQGAPLNQPQHF TGTGCCAGTAGACAACAGGGGGCCCCCTTGAATCAGCCCCAGCATTTT
TRBJ2-3 - TRBV12-5 - CASGLETRADTQYF TGTGCTAGTGGTTTGGAGACTAGGGCCGATACGCAGTATTTT
TRBJ2-5 - TRBV7-7 - CASSQSGAQETQYF TGTGCCAGCAGCCAATCAGGGGCACAAGAGACCCAGTACTTC
TRBJ1-1 - TRBV19 TRBD1 CASSMRTGTNTEAFF TGTGCCAGTAGTATGCGGACAGGTACGAACACTGAAGCTTTCTTT
TRBJ2-3 many TRBV3-1/TRBV3-2 TRBD2 CASSLNLAGGKDTQYF TGTGCCAGCAGCCTTAATCTAGCGGGAGGGAAAGATACGCAGTATTTT
TRBJ1-1 once TRBV19 TRBD1 CASSLGGGGGFTEAFF TGTGCCAGTAGTCTCGGAGGAGGAGGGGGCTTCACTGAAGCTTTCTTT
TRBJ2-5 - TRBV5-1 TRBD1 CASSFGQGGETQYF TGCGCCAGCAGCTTTGGACAGGGCGGTGAGACCCAGTACTTC
TRBJ2-7 - TRBV2 TRBD2 CASSERGRALSWEQYF TGTGCCAGCAGTGAACGGGGGAGGGCTCTCTCTTGGGAGCAGTACTTC
TRBJ2-7 - TRBV9 TRBD2 CASSVSWGGVEQYF TGTGCCAGCAGCGTATCCTGGGGAGGGGTCGAGCAGTACTTC
TRBJ2-7 - TRBV7-9 - CASSSRDSSYEQYF TGTGCCAGCAGCAGTCGAGACAGCTCCTACGAGCAGTACTTC
TRBJ1-1 - TRBV12-3/TRBV12-4 TRBD1 CASSVMQGAEAFF TGTGCCAGCAGTGTCATGCAGGGGGCTGAAGCTTTCTTT
TRBJ1-1 - TRBV5-1 TRBD1 CASSLISGGDTEAFF TGCGCCAGCAGCTTGATATCAGGGGGAGACACTGAAGCTTTCTTT
TRBJ2-7 once TRBV4-2 TRBD2 CASSQDVGRAAYEQYF TGTGCCAGCAGCCAAGATGTCGGGAGGGCGGCCTACGAGCAGTACTTC